This T cell receptor beta chain appears in the sequencing data of a study of T cells in women clearing cervical HPV infection. The length of the CDR3 is 18 residues. Germline CDR1 and CDR2: SGHTA and FQGTGA. V was clipped by 1 base and J by 7 bases; unmatched bases: 13. The method was immunoSEQ multiplex PCR; TCRdb's version includes in-frame clones alone and lacks a portion of them. The specimen's table records over 15,000 clones. Of note for this clone: The CDR3 end is not reached by the read, which stops 3 residues before it; the germline J gene fills it in.

The specimen was blood buffy coat. J is TRBJ2-1 and V is TRBV7-3; TRBD2 matches 10 bases. The receptor's source is a woman between 18 and 70 years old with a cervical HPV16 infection that either progressed to CIN3+ or cleared (not recorded which). The CDR3 region is CASSLKLGSGRAENEQFF. Incomplete CDR3 DNA: TGTGCCAGCAGCTTAAAGTTGGGAAGCGGGAGGGCCGAAAATGAG.